Listed below are T cell receptor beta chains from one sample, sequenced in a study of regulatory dendritic cells for organ transplantation. The protocol was immunoSEQ multiplex PCR, while the TCRdb copy is restricted to in-frame clones and leaves out a portion. The data show 10,000 to 15,000 clones, with 85% to 90% seen just once and 0.2% to 0.25% held by the top ten. Which antigens these TCRs recognize remains unknown. The sequenced sample consisted of naive CD8+ T cells from blood cultured with regulatory dendritic cells. These TCRs come from a human donor in good health. The CDR3 runs from the conserved cysteine through the conserved F or W. Fields, in order: J gene, D gene, V gene, clone size, CDR3 DNA, CDR3 protein. A D gene is named only where the DNA matches it firmly. Rows give clone size only sometimes, using once, few, many, or a class for an expanded clone.

>TRBJ2-2|NA|TRBV5-4|NA
TGTGCCAGCAGCTTGGGCTGGCTCAACACCGGGGAGCTGTTTTTT
CASSLGWLNTGELFF
>TRBJ2-1|TRBD2|TRBV7-2|NA
TGTGCCAGCAGCTACCCCTCTCAGCGGGACTACAATGAGCAGTTCTTC
CASSYPSQRDYNEQFF
>TRBJ2-7|NA|TRBV28|NA
TGTGCCAGCAGCCGGGCGGCGGGTAGGAACTTCTACGAGCAGTACTTC
CASSRAAGRNFYEQYF
>TRBJ1-4|NA|TRBV28|once
TGTGCCAGCAGTTCCCGGGAGCCGGGGACAACTAATGAAAAACTGTTTTTT
CASSSREPGTTNEKLFF
>TRBJ2-2|NA|TRBV23-1|NA
TGCGCCAGCAGTCCCAAGTCGGAGACGGGGGAAGAAAACACCGGGGAGCTGTTTTTT
CASSPKSETGEENTGELFF
>TRBJ2-7|TRBD1|TRBV7-9|few
TGTGCCAGCAGCTCTGGACAGGGATACTACGAGCAGTACTTC
CASSSGQGYYEQYF
>TRBJ2-5|NA|TRBV19|NA
TGTGCCAGTAGTAAGAGGGCGCCGTCGGGAGAGACCCAGTACTTC
CASSKRAPSGETQYF
>TRBJ1-1|NA|TRBV5-5|NA
TGTGCCAGCAGCTTTTACCTGAACACTGAAGCTTTCTTT
CASSFYLNTEAFF
>TRBJ2-7|TRBD2|TRBV9|NA
TGTGCCAGCAGCGTATTTAGCGGGGCCTCACCCTACGAGCAGTACTTC
CASSVFSGASPYEQYF
>TRBJ1-2|TRBD1|TRBV7-9|few
TGTGCCAGCAGCTTAAGGACAGGGGGTGGCTACACCTTC
CASSLRTGGGYTF
>TRBJ2-7|NA|TRBV5-6|NA
TGTGCCAGCAGGTTACAGGGTGGCCCGGAGCAGTACTTC
CASRLQGGPEQYF
>TRBJ1-1|NA|TRBV6-5|NA
TGTGCCAGCAGTTACTCTTCAGGGGTGCGTGAAGCTTTCTTT
CASSYSSGVREAFF
>TRBJ1-1|TRBD1|TRBV27|NA
TGTGCCAGCAGTTTTAGCTCGTCGACAGGGCCGATGAACACTGAAGCTTTCTTT
CASSFSSSTGPMNTEAFF
>TRBJ2-1|TRBD2|TRBV9|NA
TGTGCCAGCAGCGTAGTCGGTAGCGGGGGTGGTAATGAGCAGTTCTTC
CASSVVGSGGGNEQFF
>TRBJ2-6|TRBD2|TRBV9|NA
TGTGCCAGCACCCGGGGGGCTGGGGCCAACGTCCTGACTTTC
CASTRGAGANVLTF
>TRBJ1-1|TRBD1|TRBV5-5|NA
TGTGCCAGCAGCTTGGGGGGCCCGCGACAGGGGGCTTTCTTT
CASSLGGPRQGAFF
>TRBJ2-3|NA|TRBV5-8|NA
TGTGCCAGCAGCCCCCGCCAGCGGAGCACAGATACGCAGTATTTT
CASSPRQRSTDTQYF
>TRBJ2-7|NA|TRBV2|NA
TGTGCCAGCATCCCGGACAGAGGATACGAGCAGTACTTC
CASIPDRGYEQYF
>TRBJ1-1|TRBD1|TRBV27|few
TGTGCCAGCAGTTTATCTGCGGGGGACAGTGAAGCTTTCTTT
CASSLSAGDSEAFF
>TRBJ1-2|NA|TRBV9|NA
TGTGCCAGCAGCAAGCAGGGGAACGGCTACACCTTC
CASSKQGNGYTF
>TRBJ1-1|NA|TRBV7-2|NA
TGTGCCAGCAGCGCCCCCTCCAGGGCTGAAGCTTTCTTT
CASSAPSRAEAFF
>TRBJ2-1|NA|TRBV28|NA
TGTGCCACCCAAACCCGGGCCCCCTCAAAAAATGAGCAGTTCTTC
CATQTRAPSKNEQFF